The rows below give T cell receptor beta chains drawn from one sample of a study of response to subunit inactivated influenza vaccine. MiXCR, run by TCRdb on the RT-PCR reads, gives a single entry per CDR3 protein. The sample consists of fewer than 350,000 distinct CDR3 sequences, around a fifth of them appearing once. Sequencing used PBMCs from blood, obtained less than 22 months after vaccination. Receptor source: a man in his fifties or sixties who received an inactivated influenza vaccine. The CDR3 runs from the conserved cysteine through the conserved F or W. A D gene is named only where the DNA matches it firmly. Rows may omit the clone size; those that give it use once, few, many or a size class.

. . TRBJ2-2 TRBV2 CASRDRATGELFF TGTGCCAGCAGGGACAGAGCCACCGGGGAGCTGTTTTTT
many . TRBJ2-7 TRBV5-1 CASSLKGATGSGRIEQYF TGCGCCAGCAGCTTGAAAGGGGCCACAGGGAGTGGGAGGATCGAGCAGTACTTC
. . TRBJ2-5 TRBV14 CASSQWEDGTQYF TGTGCCAGCAGCCAATGGGAGGATGGGACCCAGTACTTC
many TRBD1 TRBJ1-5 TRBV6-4 CASIRGTGGEGPPLPLRNQPQHF TGTGCCAGCATCCGAGGGACAGGGGGCGAGGGGCCTCCACTCCCGTTACGGAATCAGCCCCAGCATTTT
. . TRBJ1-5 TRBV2 CASSVAGPQHF TGTGCCAGCAGTGTTGCGGGACCCCAGCATTTT
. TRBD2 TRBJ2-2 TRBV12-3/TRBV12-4 CASSVAGGNTGELFF TGTGCCAGCAGCGTAGCGGGGGGGAACACCGGGGAGCTGTTTTTT
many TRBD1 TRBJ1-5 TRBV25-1 CAGNLTGYNQPQHF TGTGCCGGGAACCTGACAGGGTATAATCAGCCCCAGCATTTT
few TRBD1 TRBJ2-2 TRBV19 CASRPGQRHTGELFF TGTGCCAGTAGACCGGGACAGAGACACACCGGGGAGCTGTTTTTT
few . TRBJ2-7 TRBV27 CASRGPSYEQYF TGTGCCAGCAGGGGACCCTCCTACGAGCAGTACTTC
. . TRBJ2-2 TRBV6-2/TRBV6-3 CASSYSRVGTGELFF TGTGCCAGCAGTTACTCCAGGGTCGGGACCGGGGAGCTGTTTTTT
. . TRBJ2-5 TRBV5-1 CASSADPYMEETQYF TGCGCCAGCAGCGCAGACCCTTATATGGAGGAGACCCAGTACTTC
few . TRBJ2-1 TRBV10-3 CAISARGEEDEQFF TGTGCCATCAGTGCCAGGGGGGAGGAAGATGAGCAGTTCTTC
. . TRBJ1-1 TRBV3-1 CASTQTTNTEAFF TGTGCCAGCACCCAGACAACAAACACTGAAGCTTTCTTT
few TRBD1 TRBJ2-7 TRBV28 CASSDTGGVSYEQYF TGTGCCAGCAGCGACACAGGGGGAGTCTCCTACGAGCAGTACTTC
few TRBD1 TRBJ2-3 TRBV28 CASSPTGGADTQYF TGTGCCAGCAGTCCGACAGGGGGCGCAGATACGCAGTATTTT
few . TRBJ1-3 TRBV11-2 CASSSKTSPWVSGNTIYF TGTGCCAGCAGCTCTAAGACTTCCCCCTGGGTTTCTGGAAACACCATATATTTT
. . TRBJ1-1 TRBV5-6 CASSRDTSVTEAFF TGTGCCAGCAGCAGGGACACCTCAGTCACTGAAGCTTTCTTT
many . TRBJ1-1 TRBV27 CASRNTGLLMNTEAFF TGTGCCAGCAGAAACACAGGACTCCTCATGAACACTGAAGCTTTCTTT
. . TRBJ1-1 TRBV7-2 CASSQNWRRTEAFF TGTGCCAGCAGCCAGAATTGGCGGAGGACCGAAGCTTTCTTT
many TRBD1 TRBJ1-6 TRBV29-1 CSVLTGGLNSPLHF TGCAGCGTTTTGACAGGGGGATTAAATTCACCCCTCCACTTT
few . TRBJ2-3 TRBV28 CASSPGQLTDTQYF TGTGCCAGCAGCCCCGGGCAGCTCACAGATACGCAGTATTTT
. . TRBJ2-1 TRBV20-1 CSARAPAVSSYNEQFF TGCAGTGCTAGAGCCCCGGCAGTGAGCTCCTACAATGAGCAGTTCTTC
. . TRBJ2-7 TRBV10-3 CAVREEGGDTYEQYF TGTGCCGTGAGGGAAGAAGGAGGGGATACCTACGAGCAGTACTTC